A selection of T cell receptor beta chains follows, all from one sample in a study of OX40 agonist ivuxolimab in advanced cancers. Produced via immunoSEQ multiplex PCR; TCRdb's table is partial and in-frame only. The sample includes tens of thousands of clones, about 90% seen only once; the top ten take around 0.56%. Here the sequenced sample was CD4+ or CD8+ T cells sorted from blood, taken in a trial of the OX40 agonist ivuxolimab. The receptors were sampled from an adult with an advanced solid tumor such as melanoma, head and neck, liver or kidney cancer. Each CDR3 is given with its conserved first and last residue. D genes are given only for firm matches. Size tells how often a clone was seen (once, few, many) or the class of an expanded clone, and some rows leave it out.

V,D,J,size,CDR3,DNA
TRBV6-6,.,TRBJ1-3,.,CASSYSGGAGNTIYF,TGTGCCAGCAGTTACTCGGGGGGAGCGGGAAACACCATATATTTT
TRBV5-1,TRBD1,TRBJ1-4,.,CASRDRGQANEKLFF,TGCGCCAGCCGGGACAGGGGGCAGGCTAATGAAAAACTGTTTTTT
TRBV11-2,TRBD2,TRBJ2-3,.,CASSLNGRWSDTQYF,TGTGCCAGCAGCTTAAACGGGAGGTGGTCAGATACGCAGTATTTT
TRBV15,TRBD1,TRBJ1-5,.,CATSRDGQGSQPQHF,TGTGCCACCAGCAGAGATGGACAGGGTAGTCAGCCCCAGCATTTT
TRBV7-2,.,TRBJ1-2,.,CASSLVGGDGYTF,TGTGCCAGCAGCTTAGTAGGGGGTGATGGCTACACCTTC
TRBV5-4,.,TRBJ2-1,.,CASSRDPDNEQFF,TGTGCCAGCAGCCGAGATCCCGACAATGAGCAGTTCTTC
TRBV11-3,.,TRBJ2-2,once,CASSQPWGSGTGELFF,TGTGCCAGCAGCCAACCGTGGGGGAGCGGTACCGGGGAGCTGTTTTTT
TRBV7-2,.,TRBJ2-5,.,CASSLGWGDYWKGETQYF,TGTGCCAGCAGCTTAGGGTGGGGCGATTACTGGAAAGGGGAGACCCAGTACTTC
TRBV27,.,TRBJ2-7,.,CASSSLGTGPRNEQYF,TGTGCCAGCAGTTCATTGGGAACAGGGCCTAGGAACGAGCAGTACTTC
TRBV5-5,.,TRBJ2-7,.,CASSLVLLSYEQYF,TGTGCCAGCAGCTTGGTCCTACTATCCTACGAGCAGTACTTC
TRBV5-1,.,TRBJ1-2,.,CASGIGYNYGYTF,TGCGCCAGCGGCATCGGTTATAACTATGGCTACACCTTC
TRBV10-1,.,TRBJ2-2,.,CASRRGSTGELFF,TGCGCCAGCAGAAGAGGCTCCACCGGGGAGCTGTTTTTT
TRBV5-6,.,TRBJ1-3,.,CASSFDSLRDTIYF,TGTGCCAGCAGCTTCGACAGTCTAAGAGACACCATATATTTT
TRBV19,.,TRBJ2-1,.,CASSIDLNSNEQFF,TGTGCCAGTAGTATAGATCTAAACTCCAATGAGCAGTTCTTC